These 25 T cell receptor beta chains came from one sample sequenced in a study of technical replicates of blood from a few donors. Method: immunoSEQ multiplex PCR; TCRdb's copy keeps in-frame clones and lacks some. Of 64,000 or so clones listed, approximately 84% are singletons. The sequencing sample was made of PBMCs. These receptors all stem from a human donor in good health. Some clones in this sample may be carry-over from other donors' samples.

The V and J genes are TRBV10-3 and TRBJ2-3; 7 bases agree with TRBD1. The CDR3 totals 15 residues. With 7 bases clipped from V and 0 bases from J, the junction kept 7 bases outside the gene matches. CDR1 and CDR2 from the germline V gene are ENHRY and SYGVKD. CDR3 protein: CAINTGAQSTDTQYF. The CDR3 DNA sequence: TGTGCCATCAATACAGGGGCCCAAAGCACAGATACGCAGTATTTT.

The chain links TRBV30 to TRBJ1-5; TRBD1 matches 12 bases. Germline CDR1 is GTSNPN and CDR2 is SVGIG (reference sequence). CDR3 length: 15 residues. The V segment lost 2 bases and the J segment 7 bases; nucleotides outside the gene matches: 6. CDR3: CAWSLGGTGGQPQHF. The CDR3 DNA sequence: TGTGCCTGGAGTCTAGGTGGGACAGGGGGCCAGCCCCAGCATTTT.

The chain recombines TRBV5-4 with TRBJ2-5, with D possibly TRBD1 on 5 matching bases. Germline V lookup: CDR1 SGHNT, CDR2 YYREEE (reference sequence). The CDR3 is 15 residues long. The V end was cut by 4 bases, the J end by 4 bases, with 17 bases between. CDR3 nucleotides: TGTGCCAGCAGCGCTGGCCAGGGCGCGATAGAGACCCAGTACTTC. Its translation is CASSAGQGAIETQYF.

The gene calls are TRBV7-2 and TRBJ2-1; D perhaps matches TRBD1 (5 bases). Trimming removed 5 bases at V and 0 bases at J, with 11 bases between. CDR1 is SGHTA, CDR2 FQGNSA, per germline. The CDR3 has 15 amino acids. The CDR3 is CASSRIGDSYNEQFF. DNA of the CDR3: TGTGCCAGCAGCAGGATAGGGGACTCCTACAATGAGCAGTTCTTC.

This clone was observed a few times. The chain links TRBV30 to TRBJ1-2, with 8 positions matching TRBD1. The CDR3 runs 13 residues. Germline V gene lookup returns CDR1 GTSNPN and CDR2 SVGIG (reference sequence). V shed 5 bases, J shed 1 base, and the junction held 3 bases outside the gene matches. The CDR3 region is CAWGGQGNYGYTF. CDR3 sequence (DNA): TGTGCCTGGGGAGGACAGGGTAACTATGGCTACACCTTC.

This chain uses TRBV6-5 with TRBJ1-2, with a tentative D call TRBD1 (5 bases). Between the trimmed V and J ends, which lost 6 bases and 4 bases, there was a span of 15 bases. CDR3 length: 14 amino acids. CDR1 is MNHEY and CDR2 is SVGAGI in the germline V gene. CDR3 nucleotide sequence: TGTGCCAGCAGGAAGAAACATGACAGCTATGGCTACACCTTC. This encodes CASRKKHDSYGYTF.

The DNA for the CDR3 is TGTGCCAGCAGCAGTCGGACTAGCCCAGATACGCAGTATTTT. Its protein product is CASSSRTSPDTQYF. V gene TRBV9 combines with J gene TRBJ2-3, with TRBD2 matching over 8 bases. Trimming cost V 4 bases and J 4 bases; bases outside gene matches: 5. Germline V CDR1 and CDR2: SGDLS, YYNGEE. This CDR3 has 14 residues.

This clone was seen a few times. This CDR3 is CASSQDTPGGYNEQFF. In DNA, the CDR3 is TGCGCCAGCAGCCAAGATACTCCGGGAGGATACAATGAGCAGTTCTTC. V usage is TRBV4-3 and J usage is TRBJ2-1; 7 positions agree with TRBD2. CDR3 length: 16 amino acids. V was clipped by 0 bases and J by 4 bases; unmatched bases: 6. The V gene's germline CDR1 is LGHNA and CDR2 YSLEER.

This chain uses TRBV2 with TRBJ2-3, with D maybe TRBD2 (5 bases). Trimming removed 6 bases from V and 5 bases from J, with 9 bases in between. The CDR3 loop spans 12 amino acids. Germline values: CDR1 SNHLY, CDR2 FYNNEI. Here the CDR3 reads CASRLGGDTQYF. In DNA, the CDR3 is TGTGCCAGCAGACTAGGTGGAGATACGCAGTATTTT.

The J gene is TRBJ2-7, the V gene TRBV6-6, with D possibly TRBD1 on 6 matching bases. The CDR3 spans 13 residues. Germline assignment: CDR1 MNHNY and CDR2 SVGAGI (reference sequence). V dropped 0 bases and J dropped 4 bases, with 7 bases sitting between them. The CDR3 reads CASSYSGQYEQYF. CDR3 sequence (DNA): TGTGCCAGCAGTTACTCAGGACAGTACGAGCAGTACTTC.

This clone is a singleton in its sample. The V gene is TRBV10-3, the J gene TRBJ2-7, with D maybe TRBD2 (5 bases). From germline, CDR1 is ENHRY and CDR2 SYGVKD. V was trimmed by 1 base and J by 3 bases, leaving 10 bases between them. The CDR3 runs 14 residues. The CDR3 reads CAISEFLADYEQYF. For the CDR3, the DNA is TGTGCCATCAGTGAGTTTCTAGCAGACTACGAGCAGTACTTC.

This clone showed up just a few times. This chain links TRBV2 with TRBJ2-3, with a tentative D call TRBD2 (7 bases). Germline CDR1 reads SNHLY; CDR2 reads FYNNEI. The CDR3 covers 13 residues. Trimming pared 10 bases from V and 2 bases from J, leaving 13 bases between. CDR3 region: CANGGQVTDTQYF. The CDR3 region has the DNA TGTGCCAACGGGGGGCAGGTCACAGATACGCAGTATTTT.

V is TRBV9 and J is TRBJ2-1; 12 nucleotides align to TRBD2. The CDR3 sequence is 17 residues long. Germline CDR1 is SGDLS and CDR2 is YYNGEE. The trim removed 0 bases at V and 5 bases at J, leaving 6 bases unmatched. The DNA for the CDR3 is TGTGCCAGCAGCGTAGGCCTAGCGGGAGGGAAGGACAATGAGCAGTTCTTC. It is translated as CASSVGLAGGKDNEQFF.

This chain links TRBV19 with TRBJ2-2; 11 bases match TRBD2. Per the germline V gene, CDR1 is LNHDA and CDR2 is SQIVND (reference sequence). CDR3 length equals 16 residues. The ends lost 4 bases at V and 5 bases at J; junction bases unmatched: 6. The CDR3 protein is CASSKTSGRQTGELFF. CDR3 bases: TGTGCCAGTAGTAAAACTAGCGGGAGACAGACCGGGGAGCTGTTTTTT.

V and J are TRBV7-6 and TRBJ2-7; 8 nucleotides align to TRBD2. J gave up 6 bases and V 5 bases, and 15 bases lay outside the gene matches. Germline CDR1 SGHVS, CDR2 FNYEAQ. CDR3 length: 16 residues. DNA of the CDR3: TGTGCCAGCAGCCCCAACTCCGGGGGGGGGCCACTCGAGCAGTACTTC. Translation: CASSPNSGGGPLEQYF.

The chain combines TRBV27 with TRBJ2-7; D is possibly TRBD1 (6 bases). Trimming removed 5 bases at V and 1 base at J, with 12 bases between. The germline V gene encodes CDR1 MNHEY and CDR2 SMNVEV (reference sequence). The CDR3 spans 14 residues. CDR3 DNA: TGTGCCAGCAGTGTCGAACAGGGTTCCTACGAGCAGTACTTC. Its protein product is CASSVEQGSYEQYF.

This clone was recorded once. The chain combines TRBV6-4 with TRBJ1-2, with TRBD1 identical over 8 bases. V lost 8 bases to trimming and J lost 4 bases; unmatched junction nucleotides: 15. The CDR3 consists of 16 residues. Per germline, CDR1 MRHNA and CDR2 SNTAGT. The CDR3 nucleotides read TGTGCCAGCGGTGGACAGGGTGAGGTCCCTTGCTATGGCTACACCTTC. Its translation: CASGGQGEVPCYGYTF.

A remark on this clone: A junction end diverges from the germline sequence, so it may reflect a read error. The V and J genes are TRBV7-3 and TRBJ2-3, with 13 bases fitting TRBD2. The CDR3 length is 15 residues. The germline V gene has CDR1 SGHTA and CDR2 FQGTGA. The CDR3 region has the DNA TGTGCCAGCAACTTAGGACTAGCGGGAGCAGATACGCAGTATTTT. Translated, it gives CASNLGLAGADTQYF.

The chain uses TRBV10-3 and TRBJ1-2; 9 bases line up with TRBD1. This CDR3 region has 14 residues. The germline V gene has CDR1 ENHRY and CDR2 SYGVKD. Trimming took 0 bases from V and 7 from J; bases not matched to a gene: 3. The CDR3 reads CAISESTGGRGYTF. In nucleotides, the CDR3 is TGTGCCATCAGTGAGTCAACAGGGGGCCGTGGCTACACCTTC.

The chain joins TRBV6-5 to TRBJ2-3; TRBD2 agrees at 8 bases. In germline, CDR1 is MNHEY, CDR2 SVGAGI. The CDR3 is made up of 15 amino acids. Germline trimming cut 6 bases from V and 6 bases from J; bases unmatched to any gene: 11. The CDR3 here is CASSRGGGRADTQYF. CDR3 sequence (DNA): TGTGCCAGCAGCAGAGGCGGGGGGCGGGCGGATACGCAGTATTTT.

The CDR3 nucleotides are TGTGCCAGCAGTCTCCAGGGGACTCAGCCCCAGCATTTT. It codes for CASSLQGTQPQHF. J is TRBJ1-5 and V is TRBV6-5, with D tentatively TRBD1 (6 bases). The CDR3 spans 13 residues. In germline, CDR1 is MNHEY, CDR2 SVGAGI. The V end was cut by 5 bases, the J end by 6 bases, with 11 bases between.

CDR3: CASSSYIYAEGANIDTQYF. The DNA of the CDR3 is TGTGCCAGCAGCTCATACATCTACGCCGAGGGGGCTAATATAGATACGCAGTATTTT. V and J are TRBV7-2 and TRBJ2-3; TRBD1 matches at 7 bases. Trimming at V came to 4 bases and at J to 5 bases, leaving 21 bases not matched to a gene. CDR1 and CDR2 from the germline V gene are SGHTA and FQGNSA. The CDR3 is made up of 19 amino acids.

The rearrangement joins TRBV5-1 to TRBJ2-7; 12 nucleotides align to TRBD2. The CDR3 is made up of 18 amino acids. Germline V gene lookup returns CDR1 SGHRS and CDR2 YFSETQ. After removal of 0 bases from V and 1 base from J, the junction contained 8 bases not matched to a gene. The CDR3 nucleotides read TGCGCCAGCAGCTTGGGCGCGGGACTAGCGGGTATATCCTACGAGCAGTACTTC. Translating it yields CASSLGAGLAGISYEQYF.

The chain links TRBV29-1 to TRBJ2-1, with D unresolved. CDR1 SQVTM and CDR2 ANQGSEA come from the germline V gene. V lost 1 base and J lost 4, with 14 bases in between. CDR3 length equals 15 residues. Here the CDR3 DNA reads TGCAGCGTTGAAGGTTCCCAGGTCTTATACAATGAGCAGTTCTTC. This gives the protein CSVEGSQVLYNEQFF.

V gene TRBV4-2 combines with J gene TRBJ1-2; 7 bases map to TRBD1. The junction had 9 bases not matched to a gene; V was cut back by 1 base and J by 7 bases. CDR1 is LGHNA and CDR2 is YNFKEQ in the germline V gene. The CDR3 sequence is 15 residues long. CDR3: CASSQVTGAEGGYTF. Written as DNA, the CDR3 is TGTGCCAGCAGCCAAGTTACAGGGGCGGAGGGTGGCTACACCTTC.